These 9 T cell receptor beta chains were sequenced from one sample in a study of cytomegalovirus exposure and HLA in healthy donors. Researchers ran the PCR with 60 Vbeta and 13 Jbeta primers. Clones were sequenced by immunoSEQ multiplex PCR, and TCRdb holds only the in-frame ones, with some missing. The repertoire holds 150,000 to 200,000 clones, less than 80% seen once, with approximately 4.7% in the top ten. Specimen: PBMCs. The receptors originated from a woman in her thirties in good health and CMV-seropositive.

The chain carries TRBV4-1 and TRBJ2-5; D is perhaps TRBD2 (5 bases). The CDR3 length is 15 residues. Trimming stripped 1 base from V and 5 bases from J, with 14 bases between. Looked up from germline, CDR1 is MGHRA and CDR2 is YSYEKL. This chain's CDR3 is CASSQVSTSAETQYF. As DNA, the CDR3 is TGCGCCAGCAGCCAAGTGAGTACTAGTGCGGAGACCCAGTACTTC.

The rearrangement joins TRBV6-4 to TRBJ2-7; possible D gene TRBD2, 6 bases. CDR3 length equals 15 residues. With 7 bases removed from V and 6 bases from J, the gap between germline ends came to 22 bases. Germline CDR1 MRHNA, CDR2 SNTAGT. In DNA, the CDR3 is TGTGCCAGCAACAACCGGAGGGGCCGGCATCTCGAGCAGTACTTC. Amino acid sequence: CASNNRRGRHLEQYF.

This clone has more than one count but fewer than ten. The V call is TRBV9, the J call TRBJ2-5, with D unclear. Germline lookup yields CDR1 SGDLS and CDR2 YYNGEE. The CDR3 totals 14 residues. Trimming took 0 bases from V and 0 from J, leaving 6 bases between them. Written as DNA, the CDR3 is TGTGCCAGCAGCGTAGGACACTACCAAGAGACCCAGTACTTC. Protein sequence: CASSVGHYQETQYF.

This chain joins TRBV29-1 and TRBJ2-1; a possible D gene is TRBD1 (6 bases). Trimming cost V 6 bases and J 0 bases, with 12 bases left between them. Germline-derived CDR1 and CDR2 are SQVTM and ANQGSEA. This CDR3 spans 14 amino acids. CDR3 in amino acids: CSVPKQGSYNEQFF. The CDR3 bases are TGCAGCGTCCCAAAACAGGGCTCCTACAATGAGCAGTTCTTC.

This chain uses TRBV21-1 with TRBJ1-1. TRBV21-1 represents a pseudogene. This CDR3 has 16 amino acids. The CDR3 nucleotides read TGTGCCAGCAGCATACGAATCGGACTTTTGAACACTGAAGCTTTCTTT. Translation gives CASSIRIGLLNTEAFF.

This chain uses TRBV7-6 with TRBJ1-1; D is perhaps TRBD1 (6 bases). CDR1 SGHVS and CDR2 FNYEAQ come from the germline V gene. Deletions cut 1 base from V and 6 bases from J, with 15 bases between. CDR3 length: 15 amino acids. The CDR3 region is CASSLEVQGVSEAFF. For the CDR3, the DNA is TGTGCCAGCAGCTTAGAGGTACAGGGTGTTTCTGAAGCTTTCTTT.

The chain carries TRBV2 and TRBJ2-3; the match to TRBD2 covers 8 bases. CDR3 length: 16 amino acids. Per germline, CDR1 SNHLY and CDR2 FYNNEI. J was trimmed by 4 bases and V by 4 bases; bases with no gene match: 10. The CDR3 DNA sequence: TGTGCCAGCAGTGTCACTCCTAGCGGGCCCCCAGATACGCAGTATTTT. It is translated as CASSVTPSGPPDTQYF.

V usage is TRBV27 and J usage is TRBJ1-5; D is ambiguous. The CDR3 has 13 amino acids. Trimming cost V 5 bases and J 0 bases, with 5 bases left between them. CDR1 MNHEY and CDR2 SMNVEV come from the germline V gene (reference sequence). CDR3 sequence (DNA): TGTGCCAGCAGTACAGATAGCAATCAGCCCCAGCATTTT. Amino acid sequence: CASSTDSNQPQHF.

The chain links TRBV18 to TRBJ1-6, with D possibly being TRBD1 (6 bases). CDR1 is KGHSH and CDR2 is LQKENI in the germline V gene. The CDR3 contains 14 residues. Trimming cost V 2 bases and J 13 bases, with 15 bases left between them. The CDR3 sequence is CASSPSQGMIPLHF. For the CDR3, the DNA is TGTGCCAGCTCACCATCACAGGGAATGATCCCCCTCCACTTT.